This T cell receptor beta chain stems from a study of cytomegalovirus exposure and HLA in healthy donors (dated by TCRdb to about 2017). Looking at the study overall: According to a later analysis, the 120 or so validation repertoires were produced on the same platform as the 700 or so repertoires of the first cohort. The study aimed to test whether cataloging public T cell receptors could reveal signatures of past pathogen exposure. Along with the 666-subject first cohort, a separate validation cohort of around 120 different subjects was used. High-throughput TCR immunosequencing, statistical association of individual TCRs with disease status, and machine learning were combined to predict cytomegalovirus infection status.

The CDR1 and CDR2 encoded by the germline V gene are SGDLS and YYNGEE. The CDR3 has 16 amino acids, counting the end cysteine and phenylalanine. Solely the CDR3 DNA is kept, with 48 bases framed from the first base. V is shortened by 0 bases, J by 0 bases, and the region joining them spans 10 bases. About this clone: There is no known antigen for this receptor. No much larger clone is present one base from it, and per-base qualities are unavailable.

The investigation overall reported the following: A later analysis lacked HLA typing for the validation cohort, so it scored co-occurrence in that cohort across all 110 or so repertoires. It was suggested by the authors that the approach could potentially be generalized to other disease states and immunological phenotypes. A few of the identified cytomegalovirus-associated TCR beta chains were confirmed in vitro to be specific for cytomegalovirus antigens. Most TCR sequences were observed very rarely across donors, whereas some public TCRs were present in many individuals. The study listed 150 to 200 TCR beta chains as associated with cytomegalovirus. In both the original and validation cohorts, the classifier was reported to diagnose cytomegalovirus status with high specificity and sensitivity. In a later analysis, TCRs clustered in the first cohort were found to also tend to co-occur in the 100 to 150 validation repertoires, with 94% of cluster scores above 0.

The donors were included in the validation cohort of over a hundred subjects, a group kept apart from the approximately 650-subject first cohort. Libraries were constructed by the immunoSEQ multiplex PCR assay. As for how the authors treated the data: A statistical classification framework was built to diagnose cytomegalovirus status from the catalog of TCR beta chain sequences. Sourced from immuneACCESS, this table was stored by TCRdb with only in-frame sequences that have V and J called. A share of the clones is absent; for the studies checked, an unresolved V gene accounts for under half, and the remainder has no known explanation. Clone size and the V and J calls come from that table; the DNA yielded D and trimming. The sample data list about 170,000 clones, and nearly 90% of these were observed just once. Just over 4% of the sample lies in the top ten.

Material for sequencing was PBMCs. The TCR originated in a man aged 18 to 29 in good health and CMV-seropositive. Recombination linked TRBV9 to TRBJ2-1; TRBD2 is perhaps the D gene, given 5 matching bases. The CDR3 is CASSVGGLSSYNEQFF. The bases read TGTGCCAGCAGCGTAGGCGGGCTAAGCTCCTACAATGAGCAGTTCTTC.